The 20 T cell receptor beta chains below come from one sample, sequenced in a study of monozygotic twins with inflammatory bowel disease. Following a re-call of the 5' RACE reads, TCRdb has one entry per CDR3 protein and lacks DNA. Across approximately 400,000 distinct CDR3 sequences, the top ten clones capture about 2.3% of the sample. Sequencing was carried out using blood. Receptor source: a human donor with ulcerative colitis or Crohn's disease, or a healthy co-twin of an affected twin (not recorded which).

The chain uses TRBV4-1 and TRBJ1-2; the D call of TRBD1 rests on TCRdb alone, since no DNA is present to check it. Looked up from germline, CDR1 is MGHRA and CDR2 is YSYEKL. There are 15 residues in the CDR3. The CDR3 reads CASSQLDRGVYGYTF.

This chain joins TRBV12-3 or TRBV12-4 and TRBJ1-1. The CDR3 has 18 residues. CDR3: CASSLGWRHRTMNTEAFF.

This rearrangement joins TRBV19 to TRBJ2-4; TCRdb returns TRBD2, unconfirmable since there is no DNA. This CDR3 has 11 residues. CDR1 LNHDA and CDR2 SQIVND come from the germline V gene (reference sequence). Here the CDR3 reads CASSTGTAQYF.

This CDR3 is CASSSLTRRLNTGELFF. The V gene is TRBV27, the J gene TRBJ2-2. This CDR3 has 17 amino acids. Germline V CDR1 and CDR2: MNHEY, SMNVEV (reference sequence).

The V gene is TRBV20-1, the J gene TRBJ2-7; the TCRdb D gene call, TRBD2, has no DNA to confirm it. Germline values: CDR1 DFQATT, CDR2 SNEGSKA (reference sequence). The CDR3 consists of 13 residues. The CDR3: CSAGSGRAYEQYF.

This chain's CDR3 is CASSLVLAGYNEQFF. This chain links TRBV7-2 with TRBJ2-1; TCRdb indicates TRBD2, and absent DNA this call remains unverified. The germline CDR1 and CDR2 sequences are SGHTA and FQGNSA. The CDR3 loop spans 15 amino acids.

This chain connects TRBV5-1 to TRBJ2-1; TCRdb's D call, TRBD2, is unchecked because there is no DNA. Germline V gives CDR1 SGHRS, CDR2 YFSETQ. The CDR3 is made up of 15 amino acids. Here the CDR3 reads CASSLSLAGAGEQFF.

This rearrangement joins TRBV12-3 or TRBV12-4 to TRBJ1-2; the D call of TRBD1 rests on TCRdb alone, since no DNA is present to check it. The CDR3 is made up of 13 amino acids. The CDR3 reads CASSLEQVYGYTF.

The rearrangement joins TRBV27 to TRBJ1-1; TCRdb lists TRBD1, though no DNA is available to test this call. This CDR3 spans 11 amino acids. Germline loops: CDR1 MNHEY, CDR2 SMNVEV (reference sequence). The CDR3 sequence is CASSSRAEAFF.

The V gene is TRBV5-1, the J gene TRBJ2-3; the D call of TRBD1 rests on TCRdb alone, since no DNA is present to check it. This CDR3 has 15 amino acids. The germline V gene encodes CDR1 SGHRS and CDR2 YFSETQ. Here the CDR3 reads CASRPGTASTDTQYF.

The chain combines TRBV7-2 with TRBJ1-4. The CDR3 loop spans 15 amino acids. Germline CDR1 and CDR2: SGHTA and FQGNSA. The CDR3 sequence is CASSFRPRDNEKLFF.

V is TRBV2 and J is TRBJ2-5. The CDR3 contains 11 residues. Germline V CDR1 and CDR2: SNHLY, FYNNEI. The CDR3 is CASGRGETQYF.

The gene calls are TRBV5-1 and TRBJ2-5; TCRdb picks TRBD1, but there is no DNA to check that call. The CDR3 totals 14 residues. Germline values: CDR1 SGHRS, CDR2 YFSETQ. This CDR3 is CASSLGGEQETQYF.

The V call is TRBV6-2 or TRBV6-3, the J call TRBJ1-1; the D gene TCRdb calls, TRBD1, cannot be checked with no DNA. The CDR3 covers 12 residues. Germline CDR1 is MNHEY and CDR2 is SVGEGT. The CDR3 region is CASSYARVGAFF.

The chain recombines TRBV5-5 with TRBJ2-7; TCRdb picks TRBD2, but there is no DNA to check that call. Germline CDR1 reads SGHKS; CDR2 reads YYEKEE (reference sequence). This CDR3 is 16 amino acids long. The CDR3 loop reads CASSSLTTSGSYEQYF.

The chain recombines TRBV12-3 or TRBV12-4 with TRBJ1-5. The CDR3 sequence is 14 residues long. CDR3 amino acids: CASRVGWEDQPQHF.

This rearrangement joins TRBV7-2 to TRBJ2-3. The germline V gene encodes CDR1 SGHTA and CDR2 FQGNSA. This CDR3 comprises 16 residues. CDR3 sequence reads: CASSFKNYPYTDTQYF.

The V gene is TRBV20-1, the J gene TRBJ2-7; the TCRdb call, TRBD1, lacks DNA for checking. This CDR3 contains 16 residues. Germline CDR1 and CDR2: DFQATT and SNEGSKA (reference sequence). This CDR3 is CSARDKGLSTPYEQYF.

J is TRBJ2-3 and V is TRBV12-3 or TRBV12-4; TCRdb reports TRBD1, a call that lacks DNA to check it against. This CDR3 comprises 13 residues. CDR3 sequence: CATGDRAADTQYF.

This chain joins TRBV5-1 and TRBJ2-7; the D gene TCRdb calls, TRBD2, cannot be checked with no DNA. The length of the CDR3 is 15 residues. Germline V gene data show CDR1 as SGHRS and CDR2 as YFSETQ. CDR3 in amino acids: CASSLDFLPSLEQYF. Drawing the rest from reference TRBV5-1 and TRBJ2-7, the complete variable domain is KAGVTQTPRYLIKTRGQQVTLSCSPISGHRSVSWYQQTPGQGLQFLFEYFSETQRNKGNFPGRFSGRQFSNSRSEMNVSTLELGDSALYLCASSLDFLPSLEQYFGPGTRLTVT.